One sample yielded the 16 T cell receptor beta chains listed below, sequenced in a study of T cell responses to AZD1222 COVID-19 vaccine. TCRdb's table, derived via immunoSEQ multiplex PCR, lists solely in-frame clones and lacks some. Among approximately 110,000 clones, about nine tenths were seen once, and the ten largest hold 7% to 9%. The material was peripheral blood, obtained on day 0 of AZD1222 vaccination. All receptors come from an adult in good health.

This clone showed up just once. The V gene is TRBV2, the J gene TRBJ2-1, with TRBD2 matching 10 bases. Trimming at V came to 7 bases and at J to 12 bases, leaving 6 bases not matched to a gene. Per germline, CDR1 SNHLY and CDR2 FYNNEI. The CDR3 spans 12 residues. CDR3 residues: CASILAGFGQFF. The CDR3 coding sequence is TGTGCCAGCATACTAGCGGGGTTCGGGCAGTTCTTC.

The chain carries TRBV6-1 and TRBJ1-5; D is ambiguous. CDR1 MNHNS and CDR2 SASEGT come from the germline V gene. The CDR3 covers 13 residues. V lost 3 bases to trimming and J lost 7 bases, with 10 bases between them. In DNA form, the CDR3 reads TGTGCCAGCAGTGAGTGGGTGCAACAGCCCCAGCATTTT. As protein: CASSEWVQQPQHF.

Concerning this clone itself: The germline gene is not matched at one end of the junction; a read error may be the cause. V is TRBV7-7 and J is TRBJ1-3, with D uncertain. Germline-derived CDR1 and CDR2 are SSHAT and FNYEAQ (reference sequence). The CDR3 loop spans 15 amino acids. CDR3 coding DNA: TGTGCTAGCAGCTTGGACGGAGCCTCTGGAAACACCATATATTTT. Residues: CASSLDGASGNTIYF.

This chain connects TRBV19 to TRBJ2-7, with D perhaps assigned TRBD1 or TRBD2 (6 bases each). This CDR3 region has 15 residues. The V gene's germline CDR1 is LNHDA and CDR2 SQIVND (reference sequence). The V end was cut by 6 bases, the J end by 0 bases, with 15 bases between. Here the CDR3 DNA reads TGTGCCAGTAGCTCGGCGGGACACTCCTCCTACGAGCAGTACTTC. This translates into CASSSAGHSSYEQYF.

The rearrangement joins TRBV3-1 (or the pseudogene TRBV3-2) to TRBJ1-2, with 7 positions matching TRBD1. This CDR3 region has 17 residues. V was clipped by 6 bases and J by 1 base; unmatched bases: 14. CDR1 is LGHDT, CDR2 YNNKEL, per germline (reference sequence). Here the CDR3 reads CASRAGQSAGGNYGYTF. The CDR3 DNA follows: TGTGCCAGCAGAGCCGGCCAGTCCGCAGGGGGTAACTATGGCTACACCTTC.

The CDR3 bases are TGTGCCAGCAGCTTTACTGCAGCCATATTTCCCGGGGAGCTGTTTTTT. Translated: CASSFTAAIFPGELFF. The rearrangement links TRBV7-3 to TRBJ2-2; D is unresolved. V was pared by 3 bases and J by 6 bases, with 17 bases between. CDR1 is SGHTA and CDR2 is FQGTGA in the germline V gene. The length of the CDR3 is 16 residues.

CDR3 sequence (DNA): TGTGCCAGCAGTTGGGGCGGGGCCTCCCCCTACGAGCAGTACTTC. Residues: CASSWGGASPYEQYF. V usage is TRBV27 and J usage is TRBJ2-7, with D maybe TRBD2 (6 bases). Germline lookup yields CDR1 MNHEY and CDR2 SMNVEV (reference sequence). Trimming left V 4 bases short and J 2 bases short, with 15 bases between. This CDR3 has 15 residues.

The chain joins TRBV7-6 to TRBJ1-6; D unclear. The V gene lost 1 base and the J gene lost 7 bases, with 11 bases spanning the gap. Germline CDR1 is SGHVS and CDR2 is FNYEAQ. The length of the CDR3 is 15 residues. Here the CDR3 DNA reads TGTGCCAGCAGCTTAGTTGGGGATTCAAATTCACCCCTCCACTTT. It yields the protein CASSLVGDSNSPLHF. The entire variable domain, with the rest obtained from reference TRBV7-6 and TRBJ1-6, is as follows: GAGVSQSPRYKVTKRGQDVALRCDPISGHVSLYWYRQALGQGPEFLTYFNYEAQQDKSGLPNDRFSAERPEGSISTLTIQRTEQRDSAMYRCASSLVGDSNSPLHFGNGTRLTVT.

This clone was counted a single time. The genes are TRBV7-9 and TRBJ1-2, with D uncertain. Germline values: CDR1 SEHNR, CDR2 FQNEAQ (reference sequence). The V and J ends lost 1 base and 8 bases respectively, with 5 bases between them. The CDR3 has 11 residues. CDR3 coding DNA: TGTGCCAGCAGCTTAGGTATCGGCTACACCTTC. This codes for CASSLGIGYTF.

The J gene is TRBJ1-2, the V gene TRBV28; D not certain. Trimming cost V 8 bases and J 5 bases, with 15 bases left between them. CDR1 is MDHEN, CDR2 SYDVKM, per germline. The CDR3 runs 13 residues. The CDR3 here is CASRLPTAYGYTF. The CDR3 nucleotides read TGTGCCAGCCGACTCCCCACAGCATATGGCTACACCTTC.

The chain couples TRBV28 to TRBJ1-3, with 8 bases that match TRBD1. Germline-derived CDR1 and CDR2 are MDHEN and SYDVKM. The trim removed 8 bases at V and 7 bases at J, leaving 4 bases unmatched. The CDR3 totals 12 residues. The CDR3 coding sequence is TGTGCCAGCCGATGGACAGGGAACACCATATATTTT. This gives the protein CASRWTGNTIYF. Using reference TRBV28 and TRBJ1-3 for the parts outside the CDR3, the full variable domain is DVKVTQSSRYLVKRTGEKVFLECVQDMDHENMFWYRQDPGLGLRLIYFSYDVKMKEKGDIPEGYSVSREKKERFSLILESASTNQTSMYLCASRWTGNTIYFGEGSWLTVV.

This clone was detected once. The V gene is TRBV7-9, the J gene TRBJ1-2; D is possibly TRBD1 (5 bases). CDR1 and CDR2 (germline): SEHNR, FQNEAQ (reference sequence). This CDR3 has 14 amino acids. V lost 2 bases, J lost 5 bases, and 12 bases lay in between. CDR3 residues: CASSLSRRDYGYTF. The DNA of the CDR3 is TGTGCCAGCAGCTTATCACGCAGGGATTATGGCTACACCTTC.

This clone was detected a few times. V is TRBV18 and J is TRBJ1-3; D uncertain. Per the germline V gene, CDR1 is KGHSH and CDR2 is LQKENI. V dropped 2 bases and J dropped 0 bases, with 8 bases sitting between them. CDR3 length: 15 amino acids. In nucleotides, the CDR3 is TGTGCCAGCTCACCAAACCTGGCCTCTGGAAACACCATATATTTT. It codes for CASSPNLASGNTIYF.

The V call is TRBV12-5, the J call TRBJ2-7; D might be TRBD1 or TRBD2, each matching 5 bases. This CDR3 has 15 residues. Germline CDR1 and CDR2: LGHNT and FRNRAP. V lost 7 bases to trimming and J lost 5 bases, with 21 bases between them. CDR3 protein: CASALGSTEGHEQYF. In DNA form, the CDR3 reads TGTGCTAGTGCCTTGGGGAGCACTGAGGGGCACGAGCAGTACTTC.

The rearrangement joins TRBV28 to TRBJ1-2; 10 bases align to TRBD1. This CDR3 region has 14 residues. Germline CDR1 is MDHEN and CDR2 is SYDVKM. The ends lost 5 bases at V and 8 bases at J; junction bases unmatched: 8. The CDR3 DNA reads as TGTGCCAGCAGTCCCCCTCGGACAGGGGGGGGCTACACCTTC. It yields the protein CASSPPRTGGGYTF.

This chain connects TRBV28 to TRBJ2-5; D perhaps matches TRBD2 (5 bases). The germline V gene has CDR1 MDHEN and CDR2 SYDVKM. The CDR3 consists of 14 residues. Trimming stripped 5 bases from V and 3 bases from J, with 13 bases between. CDR3 region: CASSPMDGEETQYF. CDR3 coding DNA: TGTGCCAGCAGTCCCATGGACGGGGAAGAGACCCAGTACTTC.